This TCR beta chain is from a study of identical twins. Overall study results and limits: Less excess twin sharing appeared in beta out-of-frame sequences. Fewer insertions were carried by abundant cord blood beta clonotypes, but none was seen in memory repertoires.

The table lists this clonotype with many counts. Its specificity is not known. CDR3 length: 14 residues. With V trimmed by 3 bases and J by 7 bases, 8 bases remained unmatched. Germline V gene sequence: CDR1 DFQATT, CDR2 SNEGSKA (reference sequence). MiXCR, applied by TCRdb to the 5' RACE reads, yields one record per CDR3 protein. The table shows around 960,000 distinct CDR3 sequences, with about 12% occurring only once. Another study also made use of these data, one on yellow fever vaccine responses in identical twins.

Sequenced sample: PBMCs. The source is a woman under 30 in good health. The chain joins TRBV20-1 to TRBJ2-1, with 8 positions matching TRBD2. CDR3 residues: CSARDAAGGNEQFF. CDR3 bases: TGCAGTGCTAGGGATGCTGCGGGAGGAAATGAGCAGTTCTTC.